Below, 32 T cell receptor beta chains from the same sample are listed, as sequenced in a study of blood T cells in healthy people across ages. Alongside a J-beta primer mix, a sample-barcoded 5' primer served in a second PCR lasting about 7 to 11 cycles. MiXCR, run by TCRdb on the 5' RACE reads, gives a single entry per CDR3 protein. The sample shows approximately 1.5 million distinct CDR3 sequences, about 31% of them seen only once. What was sequenced was blood. The origin of the receptors is a woman in her 30s in good health.

This clonotype was recorded many times. The chain is built from TRBV29-1 and TRBJ2-3; D is unclear. Trimming shortened V by 1 base and J by 0 bases, and 8 bases separated the two germline ends. Germline CDR1 and CDR2: SQVTM and ANQGSEA. This CDR3 contains 14 residues. The CDR3 is CSVEGQASTDTQYF. CDR3 sequence (DNA): TGCAGCGTTGAAGGTCAGGCTAGCACAGATACGCAGTATTTT.

The sample holds a few counts of this clonotype. This sequence joins TRBV7-2 and TRBJ2-1; 9 bases are a match to TRBD1. The CDR3 spans 15 residues. Germline V gene sequence: CDR1 SGHTA, CDR2 FQGNSA. Trimming removed 3 bases from V and 9 bases from J; junction bases left unmatched: 9. This chain's CDR3 is CASSFRDRVLGEQFF. CDR3 bases: TGTGCCAGCAGCTTTCGGGACAGGGTTCTGGGTGAGCAGTTCTTC.

The rearrangement joins TRBV29-1 to TRBJ1-1; D gene uncertain. Per germline, CDR1 SQVTM and CDR2 ANQGSEA. V lost 7 bases and J lost 3, with 15 bases in between. The length of the CDR3 is 13 residues. Written as DNA, the CDR3 is TGCAGCGCGATGGAGGGCCAGCACACTGAAGCTTTCTTT. This codes for CSAMEGQHTEAFF.

A few counts support this clonotype. This chain links TRBV28 with TRBJ2-5; D gene ambiguous. V lost 2 bases to trimming and J lost 5 bases, with 12 bases between them. The CDR3 spans 14 residues. Per the germline V gene, CDR1 is MDHEN and CDR2 is SYDVKM. CDR3 amino acids: CASSLVEELETQYF. CDR3 coding DNA: TGTGCCAGCAGTTTAGTTGAGGAGTTGGAGACCCAGTACTTC.

This rearrangement joins TRBV20-1 to TRBJ2-5; D possibly corresponds to TRBD2 (7 bases). The length of the CDR3 is 15 residues. In germline, CDR1 is DFQATT, CDR2 SNEGSKA (reference sequence). The V gene lost 0 bases and the J gene lost 0 bases, with 11 bases spanning the gap. The CDR3 is CSARDEGGNQETQYF. The CDR3 nucleotides read TGCAGTGCTAGAGATGAGGGGGGGAACCAAGAGACCCAGTACTTC.

Ten or more counts support this clonotype. V is TRBV6-5 and J is TRBJ2-5, with 10 bases aligning to TRBD1. V shed 2 bases and J 5 bases; nucleotides not matched to a gene: 5. The CDR3 runs 15 residues. Germline values: CDR1 MNHEY, CDR2 SVGAGI. The CDR3 reads CASSYGTGVVETQYF. The CDR3 DNA reads TGTGCCAGCAGTTACGGGACAGGGGTGGTGGAGACCCAGTACTTC.

This chain links TRBV7-9 with TRBJ2-2; maybe TRBD2 (6 bases). V lost 5 bases, J lost 6 bases, and 10 bases lay in between. CDR1 and CDR2 (germline): SEHNR, FQNEAQ (reference sequence). This CDR3 has 13 residues. In DNA form, the CDR3 reads TGTGCCAGCAGCCAGCGGGTTTCCGGGGAGCTGTTTTTT. Its translation: CASSQRVSGELFF.

The rearrangement uses TRBV5-1 and TRBJ2-7; 9 bases are shared with TRBD1. Trimming removed 7 bases from V and 5 bases from J; junction bases left unmatched: 13. Looked up from germline, CDR1 is SGHRS and CDR2 is YFSETQ. The CDR3 has 15 amino acids. This chain's CDR3 is CASSWGDRDVDEQYF. Written as DNA, the CDR3 is TGCGCCAGCTCATGGGGGGACAGGGATGTTGACGAGCAGTACTTC.

This clonotype was detected a few times. This sequence joins TRBV7-2 and TRBJ1-6, with no clear D. Trimming took off 3 bases at V and 7 bases at J, with 7 bases between the two ends. CDR1 and CDR2 (germline): SGHTA, FQGNSA. The CDR3 contains 13 residues. For the CDR3, the DNA is TGTGCCAGCAGCTTGGTTTACAATTCACCCCTCCACTTT. It translates to CASSLVYNSPLHF.

This clonotype was observed a few times. The chain recombines TRBV20-1 with TRBJ2-5; 9 nucleotides match TRBD1. Trimming cost V 6 bases and J 4 bases; bases outside gene matches: 3. The CDR3 length is 12 residues. CDR1 is DFQATT, CDR2 SNEGSKA, per germline (reference sequence). This CDR3 reads CSAEDRGETQYF. The CDR3 DNA sequence: TGCAGTGCCGAGGACAGGGGAGAGACCCAGTACTTC.

This clonotype was detected only a few times. This chain uses TRBV5-1 with TRBJ2-3; 8 nucleotides align to TRBD2. J gave up 4 bases and V 0 bases, and 7 bases lay outside the gene matches. Per the germline V gene, CDR1 is SGHRS and CDR2 is YFSETQ. There are 16 residues in the CDR3. For the CDR3, the DNA is TGCGCCAGCAGCTTGGTTCTGGCGGGGGGCGCAGATACGCAGTATTTT. This encodes CASSLVLAGGADTQYF. The full variable domain, its missing parts supplied by reference TRBV5-1 and TRBJ2-3, is KAGVTQTPRYLIKTRGQQVTLSCSPISGHRSVSWYQQTPGQGLQFLFEYFSETQRNKGNFPGRFSGRQFSNSRSEMNVSTLELGDSALYLCASSLVLAGGADTQYFGPGTRLTVL.

Many counts were recorded for this clonotype. The chain recombines TRBV13 with TRBJ2-7, with D perhaps TRBD1 (6 bases). The CDR3 extends over 12 amino acids. V lost 5 bases and J 7 bases, leaving 12 bases between the germline ends. Germline V gene lookup returns CDR1 PRHDT and CDR2 FYEKMQ (reference sequence). CDR3 region: CASSETGWEQYF. In DNA, the CDR3 is TGTGCCAGCAGCGAAACAGGGTGGGAGCAGTACTTC.

This clonotype was seen a single time. V usage is TRBV5-1 and J usage is TRBJ2-7; 11 nucleotides align to TRBD2. Germline CDR1 reads SGHRS; CDR2 reads YFSETQ. V shed 2 bases and J 3 bases; nucleotides not matched to a gene: 4. CDR3 length: 15 residues. The CDR3 region is CASSFALAGGYEQYF. The CDR3 DNA sequence: TGCGCCAGCAGCTTTGCCCTAGCGGGAGGCTACGAGCAGTACTTC. Full variable domain (remainder filled in from reference TRBV5-1 and TRBJ2-7): KAGVTQTPRYLIKTRGQQVTLSCSPISGHRSVSWYQQTPGQGLQFLFEYFSETQRNKGNFPGRFSGRQFSNSRSEMNVSTLELGDSALYLCASSFALAGGYEQYFGPGTRLTVT.

The CDR3 here is CSGKGPQSYEQYF. DNA of the CDR3: TGCAGTGGCAAGGGACCACAATCCTACGAGCAGTACTTC. This chain connects TRBV20-1 to TRBJ2-7; the D gene could be TRBD1 or TRBD2 (5 bases each). The CDR3 is 13 amino acids. Germline CDR1 reads DFQATT; CDR2 reads SNEGSKA (reference sequence). V lost 7 bases and J 1 base, leaving 14 bases between the germline ends.

V and J are TRBV20-1 and TRBJ2-5; D may be TRBD2 (5 bases). The ends were cut back, 2 bases at V and 11 bases at J, with 18 bases in the middle. The CDR3 is 13 amino acids. Per the germline V gene, CDR1 is DFQATT and CDR2 is SNEGSKA (reference sequence). CDR3 nucleotides: TGCAGTGCTAGACGGGGTACTAAGGACGTGCAGTACTTC. This gives the protein CSARRGTKDVQYF.

This chain uses TRBV4-1 with TRBJ2-3, with 9 bases matching TRBD2. After removal of 0 bases from V and 6 bases from J, the junction contained 13 bases not matched to a gene. The CDR3 is 18 residues long. Germline V gene lookup returns CDR1 MGHRA and CDR2 YSYEKL. The CDR3 reads CASSQEKSGGPVADTQYF. The CDR3, as DNA: TGCGCCAGCAGCCAAGAAAAGAGCGGGGGGCCCGTTGCTGATACGCAGTATTTT.

This clonotype appeared many times. This sequence joins TRBV10-3 and TRBJ2-1, with 8 bases identical to TRBD2. CDR3 length equals 15 residues. V trimming: 3 bases; J trimming: 12 bases; junction bases outside the gene matches: 13. Germline values: CDR1 ENHRY, CDR2 SYGVKD. The DNA for the CDR3 is TGTGCCATCAGTGATGATAGGAGCGGGAGCGGGTTGCAGTTCTTC. This codes for CAISDDRSGSGLQFF.

The CDR3 nucleotides are TGTGCCAGCTCACCTGTAGTGGGGACAGGGAACAATGAGCAGTTCTTC. Its protein is CASSPVVGTGNNEQFF. The chain combines TRBV18 with TRBJ2-1, with 9 bases fitting TRBD1. The CDR3 sequence is 16 residues long. V lost 3 bases and J lost 5; bases outside the gene matches: 8. From germline, CDR1 is KGHSH and CDR2 LQKENI.

This clonotype turned up a few times. The chain employs TRBV7-9 and TRBJ2-7; D is possibly TRBD1 (5 bases). Per germline, CDR1 SEHNR and CDR2 FQNEAQ (reference sequence). The CDR3 spans 15 residues. The V gene lost 3 bases and the J gene lost 4 bases, with 16 bases spanning the gap. CDR3 nucleotides: TGTGCCAGCAGCTTGGGTCAGGGTCTGGGGTACGAGCAGTACTTC. Its translation: CASSLGQGLGYEQYF.

This clonotype was counted a few times. This may be a read error, as it is one base from a much larger clone. V and J are TRBV29-1 and TRBJ2-3, with D possibly TRBD2 on 5 matching bases. V was shortened by 7 bases and J by 4 bases, with 18 bases between the two germline ends. CDR3 length equals 14 residues. Germline V lookup: CDR1 SQVTM, CDR2 ANQGSEA. CDR3 sequence reads: CSAQPSYSADTQYF. The CDR3 nucleotides read TGCAGCGCACAACCGTCGTATAGCGCAGATACGCAGTATTTT.

This clonotype came up a few times. The rearrangement links TRBV20-1 to TRBJ2-4; TRBD2 matches at 9 bases. The CDR3 runs 16 residues. CDR1 is DFQATT, CDR2 SNEGSKA, per germline (reference sequence). Unmatched junction bases numbered 7, after V lost 4 bases and J lost 0 bases. This CDR3 is CSATSGENKAKNIQYF. Written as DNA, the CDR3 is TGCAGTGCTACTAGCGGGGAGAACAAAGCCAAAAACATTCAGTACTTC.

This clonotype has only a few counts. Here the CDR3 reads CASRNNEKLFF. The DNA for the CDR3 is TGTGCCAGCAGGAACAATGAAAAACTGTTTTTT. This chain uses TRBV27 with TRBJ1-4; D remains ambiguous. Per germline, CDR1 MNHEY and CDR2 SMNVEV (reference sequence). This CDR3 comprises 11 residues. V was trimmed by 6 bases and J by 5 bases, leaving 4 bases between them. The entire variable domain, with the rest obtained from reference TRBV27 and TRBJ1-4, is as follows: EAQVTQNPRYLITVTGKKLTVTCSQNMNHEYMSWYRQDPGLGLRQIYYSMNVEVTDKGDVPEGYKVSRKEKRNFPLILESPSPNQTSLYFCASRNNEKLFFGSGTQLSVL.

This sequence joins TRBV5-1 and TRBJ1-2; TRBD1 aligns across 11 bases. V lost 4 bases and J lost 8; bases outside the gene matches: 10. Germline V gene data show CDR1 as SGHRS and CDR2 as YFSETQ. CDR3 length equals 15 residues. The chain's CDR3 is CASSSGQGAAVGYTF. The CDR3 DNA follows: TGCGCCAGCAGCAGCGGACAGGGGGCAGCGGTGGGCTACACCTTC.

The chain is built from TRBV9 and TRBJ1-1; D gene uncertain. CDR3 length: 14 residues. Germline CDR1 SGDLS, CDR2 YYNGEE. The V end lost 4 bases, the J end lost 7 bases, and 17 bases lay between the germline ends. The CDR3 sequence is CASSREKGAIEAFF. For the CDR3, the DNA is TGTGCCAGCAGCCGGGAGAAGGGCGCGATTGAAGCTTTCTTT.

This clonotype was picked up a small number of times. The rearrangement joins TRBV6-1 to TRBJ2-2; 12 bases map to TRBD2. Germline lookup yields CDR1 MNHNS and CDR2 SASEGT. V trimming: 6 bases; J trimming: 2 bases; junction bases outside the gene matches: 10. CDR3 length: 18 residues. The CDR3 here is CASSRSGTSGFNTGELFF. DNA of the CDR3: TGTGCCAGCAGCCGCTCAGGGACTAGCGGGTTTAACACCGGGGAGCTGTTTTTT.

The chain combines TRBV28 with TRBJ1-2, with D perhaps matching TRBD1 (5 bases). Trimming cost V 8 bases and J 2 bases, with 15 bases left between them. Per the germline V gene, CDR1 is MDHEN and CDR2 is SYDVKM. The CDR3 totals 14 residues. As DNA, the CDR3 is TGTGCCAGCGGTGCCGGGACTCAGAACTATGGCTACACCTTC. Protein product: CASGAGTQNYGYTF.

The genes are TRBV10-3 and TRBJ2-1; D not resolved. Trimming shortened V by 10 bases and J by 9 bases, and 16 bases separated the two germline ends. The CDR3 extends over 12 amino acids. Germline values: CDR1 ENHRY, CDR2 SYGVKD. CDR3 nucleotides: TGTGCCACGAAGCCCACGGCTGGTGAGCAGTTCTTC. Protein product: CATKPTAGEQFF.

The rearrangement uses TRBV20-1 and TRBJ2-7; 12 positions agree with TRBD1. This CDR3 is 15 amino acids long. Germline trimming cut 5 bases from V and 3 bases from J; bases unmatched to any gene: 8. Germline loops: CDR1 DFQATT, CDR2 SNEGSKA (reference sequence). The CDR3 DNA reads as TGCAGTGCTTCCTCGGGGACAGGGGGCCTCTACGAGCAGTACTTC. As protein: CSASSGTGGLYEQYF.

The rearrangement joins TRBV7-8 to TRBJ2-3; TRBD2 matches at 9 bases. V shed 1 base, J shed 7 bases, and the junction held 6 bases outside the gene matches. This CDR3 region has 15 residues. CDR1 SGHVS and CDR2 FQNEAQ come from the germline V gene. The CDR3 nucleotides are TGTGCCAGCAGCTTAGGGCCGGGACTAGCTTATACGCAGTATTTT. Translation gives CASSLGPGLAYTQYF.

In its sample, this clonotype was seen once. The junction and the germline gene differ at one end; a read error may be behind it. This chain links TRBV13 with TRBJ2-1; D might be TRBD2 (5 bases). Germline CDR1 PRHDT, CDR2 FYEKMQ (reference sequence). CDR3 length equals 19 residues. CDR3 bases: TGTGCCAGCAGCTTAGGCCTTCGTGCAGGTACGGACTCCTACAATGAGCGGTTCTTC. Translated: CASSLGLRAGTDSYNERFF.

The rearrangement uses TRBV2 and TRBJ2-5; D is undetermined. The CDR3 spans 14 residues. The germline V and J ends were trimmed by 2 bases and 7 bases, with 14 bases remaining between them. The germline V gene encodes CDR1 SNHLY and CDR2 FYNNEI. Here the CDR3 reads CASSEMGPVGTQYF. In DNA, the CDR3 is TGTGCCAGCAGTGAAATGGGCCCGGTCGGGACCCAGTACTTC.

The chain uses TRBV5-1 and TRBJ1-2; D might be TRBD1 (5 bases). The CDR3 is 15 amino acids. CDR1 SGHRS and CDR2 YFSETQ come from the germline V gene. V was cut by 4 bases and J by 0 bases, with 13 bases left in between. CDR3 nucleotides: TGCGCCAGCAGCAATGGCGGGACGACTAACTATGGCTACACCTTC. It yields the protein CASSNGGTTNYGYTF. Complete variable domain (other parts from reference TRBV5-1 and TRBJ1-2): KAGVTQTPRYLIKTRGQQVTLSCSPISGHRSVSWYQQTPGQGLQFLFEYFSETQRNKGNFPGRFSGRQFSNSRSEMNVSTLELGDSALYLCASSNGGTTNYGYTFGSGTRLTVV.